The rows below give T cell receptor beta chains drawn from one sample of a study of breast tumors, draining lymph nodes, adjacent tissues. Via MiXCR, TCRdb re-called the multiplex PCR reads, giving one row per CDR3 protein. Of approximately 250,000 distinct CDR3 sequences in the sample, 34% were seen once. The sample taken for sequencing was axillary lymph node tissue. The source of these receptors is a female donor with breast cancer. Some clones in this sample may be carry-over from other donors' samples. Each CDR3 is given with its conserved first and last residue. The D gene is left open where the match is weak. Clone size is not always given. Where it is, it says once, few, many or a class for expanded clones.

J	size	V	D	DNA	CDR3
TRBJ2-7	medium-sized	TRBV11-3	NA	TGTGCCAGCAGCTTAGCGAACTACGAGCAGTACTTC	CASSLANYEQYF
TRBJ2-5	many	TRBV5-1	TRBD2	TGCGCCAGCAGCTTGCAGGTAGCGGGACTTCAAGAGACCCAGTACTTC	CASSLQVAGLQETQYF
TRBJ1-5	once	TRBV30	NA	TGTGCCTGGAGTTGGGAGAGCAATCAGCCCCAGCATTTT	CAWSWESNQPQHF
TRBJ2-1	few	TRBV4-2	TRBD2	TGTGCCAGCAGTCTTGGACTAGCGGGAGACCCCGAGCAGTTCTTC	CASSLGLAGDPEQFF
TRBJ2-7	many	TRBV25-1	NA	TGTGCCAGCAGTGATGGGTACAGGGAGCAGTACTTC	CASSDGYREQYF
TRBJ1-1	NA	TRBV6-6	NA	TGTGCCAGCAGTTACAACAGTCACACTGAAGCTTTCTTT	CASSYNSHTEAFF
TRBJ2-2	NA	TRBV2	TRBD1	TGTGCCAGCGGGGGACAGGGGGCCGGGGAGCTGCTTTTT	CASGGQGAGELLF
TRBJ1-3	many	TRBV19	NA	TGTGCCAGTAGTGATGGGACGACTGGAAACACCATATATTTT	CASSDGTTGNTIYF
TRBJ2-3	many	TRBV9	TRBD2	TGTGCCAGCAGTCTCCCGGGAGCGGGAAGCACAGATACGCAGTATTTT	CASSLPGAGSTDTQYF
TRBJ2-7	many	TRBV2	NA	TGTGCCAGCAGTCCCCGCCAGGGCATCTACGAGCAGTACTTC	CASSPRQGIYEQYF
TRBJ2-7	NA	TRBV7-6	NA	TGTGCCAGCAGCTTGGAGCTTGCCGCGAACGAGCAGTACTTC	CASSLELAANEQYF
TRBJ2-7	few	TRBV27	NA	TGTGCCAGCAGTTTATCGATAGGGGGATGGTACGAGCAGTACTTC	CASSLSIGGWYEQYF
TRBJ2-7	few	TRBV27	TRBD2	TGTGCCAGCAGGAGACTAGCGGGAGCGTACGAGCAGTACTTC	CASRRLAGAYEQYF
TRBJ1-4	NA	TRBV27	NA	TGTGCCAGCAGTCAAGTGGACCTTATTAAGGAAAAACTGTTTTTT	CASSQVDLIKEKLFF
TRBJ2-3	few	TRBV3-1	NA	TGTGCCAGCAGCCAAGAGGGGACTGGTTCTAGCACAGATACGCAGTATTTT	CASSQEGTGSSTDTQYF
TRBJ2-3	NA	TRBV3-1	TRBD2	TGTGCCAGCAGCCAACGAAACCTAGGCGGGGGTACGCAGTATTTT	CASSQRNLGGGTQYF
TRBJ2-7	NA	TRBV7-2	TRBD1	TGTGCCAGCAGACGGGACAGCGACGAGCAGTACTTC	CASRRDSDEQYF
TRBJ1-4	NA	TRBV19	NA	TGTGCCAGTAGTACCCTGGACAGACGGGCGCGAGATGAAAAACTGTTTTTT	CASSTLDRRARDEKLFF
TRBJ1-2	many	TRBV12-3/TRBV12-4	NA	TGTGCCAGCAGTCAGGGGTGGTATGGCTACACCTTC	CASSQGWYGYTF
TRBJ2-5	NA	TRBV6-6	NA	TGTGCCAGCAAAATAGAGGGGGGCCAGTACTTC	CASKIEGGQYF
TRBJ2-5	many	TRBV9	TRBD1	TGTGCCAGCAGCGTAGCCAGGGGGCAAGAGACCCAGTACTTC	CASSVARGQETQYF
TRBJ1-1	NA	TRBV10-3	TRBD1	TGTGCCATCAGGGGGACAGGTGGAGTCACTGAAGCTTTCTTT	CAIRGTGGVTEAFF
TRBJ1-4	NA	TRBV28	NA	TGTGTCAGCACCGATGGACAAGCTAATGAAAAACTGTTTTTT	CVSTDGQANEKLFF
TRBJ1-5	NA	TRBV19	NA	TGTCCTAGTAGCAATCAGCCCCAGCATTTT	CPSSNQPQHF
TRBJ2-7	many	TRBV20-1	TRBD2	TGCAGTGCTGAACCACTGACTAGCGGGCCCTCCTCCTACGAGCAGTACTTC	CSAEPLTSGPSSYEQYF
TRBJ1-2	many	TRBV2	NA	TGTGCCAGCAGCGGTGACAACTATGGCTACACCTTC	CASSGDNYGYTF
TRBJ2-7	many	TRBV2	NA	TGTGCCAGCAGGGACAACTCCTACGAGCAGTACTTC	CASRDNSYEQYF
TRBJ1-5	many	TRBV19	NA	TGTGCCACCAAACAGGGAAATCAGCCCCAGCATTTT	CATKQGNQPQHF
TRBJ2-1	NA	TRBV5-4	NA	TGTGCCAGCAGCTTGAGGACAGCTTACAATGAGCAGTTCTTC	CASSLRTAYNEQFF
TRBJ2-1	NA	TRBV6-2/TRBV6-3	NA	TGTGCCAGCAGTTACCAGGGGTTCCCCTACAATGAGCAGTTCTTC	CASSYQGFPYNEQFF
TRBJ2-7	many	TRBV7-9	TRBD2	TGTGCCAGCAGCCTGAGGACTAGCGGGAGTCTGTACGAGCAGTACTTC	CASSLRTSGSLYEQYF
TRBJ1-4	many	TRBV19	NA	TGTGCCAGTAGTATCTACGTGGGGCTACGAGGTGAAAAACTGTTTTTT	CASSIYVGLRGEKLFF
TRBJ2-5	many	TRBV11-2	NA	TGTGCCAGCAGCTTAAAAGAGACCCAGTACTTC	CASSLKETQYF
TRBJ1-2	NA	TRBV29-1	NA	TGTAGCGTAACGGACGAGAGTTGGTATGGCTACACCTTC	CSVTDESWYGYTF
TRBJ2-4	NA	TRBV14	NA	TGTGCCAGCAGCCAGATCTCGGGTAGTGACATTCAGTACTTC	CASSQISGSDIQYF
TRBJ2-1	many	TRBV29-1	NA	TGCAGCGTTGGGGGGAGAGGGTCCTACAATGAGCAGTTCTTC	CSVGGRGSYNEQFF
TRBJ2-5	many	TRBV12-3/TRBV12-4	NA	TGTGCCAGCAACGAGGGAGAGACCCAGTACTTC	CASNEGETQYF
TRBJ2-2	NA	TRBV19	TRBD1	TGTGCCAGTAGTACGACCAGAGACAGGGGAGCGAACACCGGGGAGCTGTTTTTT	CASSTTRDRGANTGELFF
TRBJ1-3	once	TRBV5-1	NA	TGCGCCAGCAGCTTGCCGGCGGACAACTATGGCTACACCATATATTTT	CASSLPADNYGYTIYF
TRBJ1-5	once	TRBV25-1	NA	TGTGCCAGACAGGGTAAGAATCAGCCCCAGCATTTT	CARQGKNQPQHF
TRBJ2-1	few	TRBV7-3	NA	TGTGCCAGCAGCTTCGGACGAGACAATGAGCAGTTCTTC	CASSFGRDNEQFF
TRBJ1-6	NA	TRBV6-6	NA	TGTGCCAGCAGTTACGTGGATACGCAGTATAATTCACCCCTCCACTTT	CASSYVDTQYNSPLHF
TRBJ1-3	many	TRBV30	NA	TGTGCCTGGAAGGGGGTCGGTGCCTCTGGAAACACCATATATTTT	CAWKGVGASGNTIYF
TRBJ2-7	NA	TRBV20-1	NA	TGCAGTGCTAGCGCAGGGGGGGATCAGCCCCAGTACTTC	CSASAGGDQPQYF
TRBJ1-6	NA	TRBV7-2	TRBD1	TGTGCCAGCAGCGGGGACAGTGTTAATTCACCCCTCCACTTT	CASSGDSVNSPLHF